Described below is a single T cell receptor (beta chain) sequence and its context. These data originate in a study of spatial heterogeneity in lung cancer. Time point specified: sample taken at primary tumor resection. From tumor, nontumor lung or frozen PBMC, whole RNA was taken unsorted for sequencing. The CDR3 runs 14 residues. V gave up 1 base and J gave up 6 bases, with 10 bases separating them. Germline V gene sequence: CDR1 MNHEY, CDR2 SMNVEV (reference sequence). TCRdb reanalysed the 5' RACE reads using MiXCR and keeps one entry per CDR3 protein. The data contain some 87,000 distinct CDR3 sequences, around 10% of them singletons.

This receptor was obtained from a male donor with early-stage non-small cell lung cancer. The chain joins TRBV27 to TRBJ2-1; D is ambiguous. Specimen: PBMCs, collected at surgery. The CDR3 DNA reads TGTGCCAGCAGTTTATACTCAGGTCTCAATGAGCAGTTCTTC. This codes for CASSLYSGLNEQFF.